One and the same sample provided the 32 T cell receptor beta chains below, sequenced in a study of T-cell reconstitution after alpha-beta-depleted transplantation in children. A TCRbeta library incorporating unique molecular identifiers was prepared. One entry per CDR3 protein results from TCRdb running MiXCR on the PCR reads. The sample records hundreds of thousands of distinct CDR3 sequences, about 11% being singletons. Sequencing was performed on PBMCs from the stem cell graft donor, taken from the stem cell graft. These receptors originate from a human donor who donated a stem cell graft to a child with acute myeloid leukemia.

This chain connects TRBV12-3 or TRBV12-4 to TRBJ2-5; D is perhaps TRBD2 (6 bases). V was shortened by 8 bases and J by 1 base, with 11 bases between the two germline ends. This CDR3 spans 13 amino acids. CDR3 in DNA: TGTGCCAGCGGAAGGGACTTCCAAGAGACCCAGTACTTC. Amino acid sequence: CASGRDFQETQYF.

This clonotype was counted many times. Here the CDR3 reads CSVTGGRSYEQYF. The CDR3 DNA is TGCAGCGTTACGGGGGGTCGGAGCTACGAGCAGTACTTC. J is TRBJ2-7 and V is TRBV29-1; 7 nucleotides match TRBD2. The J segment lost 3 bases and the V segment lost 5 bases, leaving 7 bases of the junction unmatched. This CDR3 is built from 13 residues. The V gene's germline CDR1 is SQVTM and CDR2 ANQGSEA.

This clonotype was detected only a few times. This CDR3 reads CASSYPESYSNQPQHF. CDR3 DNA sequence: TGTGCCAGCAGTTATCCAGAGAGCTATAGCAATCAGCCCCAGCATTTT. J is TRBJ1-5 and V is TRBV6-2 or TRBV6-3; D call uncertain. Germline CDR1 reads MNHEY; CDR2 reads SVGEGT. V was trimmed by 3 bases and J by 0 bases, leaving 12 bases between them. The CDR3 totals 16 residues.

This clonotype has a handful of counts. J is TRBJ2-2 and V is TRBV11-2; either TRBD1 or TRBD2 may fit D (5 bases each). This CDR3 is 15 amino acids long. The germline gives CDR1 SGHAT, CDR2 FQNNGV. Trimming took 4 bases from V and 3 from J, leaving 12 bases between them. The CDR3 protein is CASSWDPSYTGELFF. The CDR3 bases are TGTGCCAGCAGCTGGGACCCCTCCTACACCGGGGAGCTGTTTTTT. The variable domain in full, completed from reference TRBV11-2 and TRBJ2-2, reads EAGVAQSPRYKIIEKRQSVAFWCNPISGHATLYWYQQILGQGPKLLIQFQNNGVVDDSQLPKDRFSAERLKGVDSTLKIQPAKLEDSAVYLCASSWDPSYTGELFFGEGSRLTVL.

This sequence joins TRBV7-8 and TRBJ2-7, with 14 bases lining up with TRBD2. The CDR3 loop spans 15 amino acids. The germline gives CDR1 SGHVS, CDR2 FQNEAQ. Losses at the gene ends were 4 bases for V and 3 bases for J; bases not matched to a gene: 2. CDR3 in amino acids: CASSWGTSGSYEQYF. The CDR3 DNA follows: TGTGCCAGCAGCTGGGGGACTAGCGGGAGCTACGAGCAGTACTTC.

In this sample, this clonotype turned up many times. The chain combines TRBV20-1 with TRBJ2-3; D gene unclear. The ends were cut back, 3 bases at V and 6 bases at J, with 10 bases in the middle. The CDR3 extends over 12 amino acids. Germline CDR1 and CDR2: DFQATT and SNEGSKA (reference sequence). The CDR3 reads CSASGPSDTQYF. In DNA form, the CDR3 reads TGCAGTGCTAGTGGGCCGAGTGATACGCAGTATTTT.

Comment on this clonotype: A single base separates this from a much larger clone, so it may be a read error. The CDR3 does not close with the conserved phenylalanine or tryptophan, likely indicating a read error. This rearrangement joins TRBV12-5 to TRBJ2-1, with D maybe TRBD2 (5 bases). V gave up 3 bases and J gave up 6 bases, with 12 bases separating them. Germline-derived CDR1 and CDR2 are LGHNT and FRNRAP. The CDR3 length is 14 residues. The CDR3: CASGLPNSVNEQFS. CDR3 coding DNA: TGTGCTAGTGGTTTACCAAATAGCGTCAATGAGCAGTTCTCC.

This clonotype showed up just a few times. This chain links TRBV7-3 with TRBJ2-2; D is ambiguous. Trimming stripped 5 bases from V and 0 bases from J, with 7 bases between. Germline V gives CDR1 SGHTA, CDR2 FQGTGA. This CDR3 has 14 amino acids. For the CDR3, the DNA is TGTGCCAGCAGCGTCACTTCGAACACCGGGGAGCTGTTTTTT. Translating gives CASSVTSNTGELFF.

This clonotype was observed at least ten times. The V call is TRBV7-8, the J call TRBJ2-1; D not resolved. Trimming shortened V by 4 bases and J by 5 bases, and 18 bases separated the two germline ends. Looked up from germline, CDR1 is SGHVS and CDR2 is FQNEAQ. This CDR3 is 16 amino acids long. The CDR3 loop reads CASSSPHRSGNNEQFF. CDR3 DNA sequence: TGTGCCAGCAGCTCACCCCATCGGAGTGGGAACAATGAGCAGTTCTTC.

This chain joins TRBV29-1 and TRBJ2-1; 7 bases map to TRBD2. This CDR3 is built from 15 residues. The germline CDR1 and CDR2 sequences are SQVTM and ANQGSEA. Trimming at V came to 4 bases and at J to 7 bases, leaving 13 bases not matched to a gene. CDR3 region: CSVVGSGARGNEQFF. The CDR3 region has the DNA TGCAGCGTTGTAGGCAGCGGGGCCCGGGGGAATGAGCAGTTCTTC.

A few counts support this clonotype. The V call is TRBV5-1, the J call TRBJ2-3; the D is unclear. Trimming took 4 bases from V and 4 from J, leaving 10 bases between them. The CDR3 covers 13 residues. CDR1 and CDR2 (germline): SGHRS, YFSETQ. The CDR3 sequence is CASSPALSDTQYF. The DNA for the CDR3 is TGCGCCAGCAGCCCGGCCCTTTCAGATACGCAGTATTTT.

The rearrangement links TRBV6-1 to TRBJ1-1; the D is unclear. This CDR3 is built from 12 residues. V shed 10 bases and J shed 1 base, with 10 bases lying between them. The germline V gene encodes CDR1 MNHNS and CDR2 SASEGT. The CDR3 loop reads CAIRTANTEAFF. The DNA of the CDR3 is TGTGCCATCCGGACCGCGAACACTGAAGCTTTCTTT.

CDR3 region: CASSSDWGETQYF. The CDR3 bases are TGTGCCAGCAGCTCCGACTGGGGGGAGACCCAGTACTTC. This chain uses TRBV7-2 with TRBJ2-5; D may be TRBD1 or TRBD2 (5 bases each). CDR3 length: 13 amino acids. Per germline, CDR1 SGHTA and CDR2 FQGNSA. Trimming removed 4 bases from V and 5 bases from J, with 11 bases in between. Drawing the rest from reference TRBV7-2 and TRBJ2-5, the complete variable domain is GAGVSQSPSNKVTEKGKDVELRCDPISGHTALYWYRQSLGQGLEFLIYFQGNSAPDKSGLPSDRFSAERTGGSVSTLTIQRTQQEDSAVYLCASSSDWGETQYFGPGTRLLVL.

This clonotype was counted only a few times. The chain joins TRBV20-1 to TRBJ1-1; D ambiguous. The CDR3 loop spans 11 amino acids. Germline V gene sequence: CDR1 DFQATT, CDR2 SNEGSKA (reference sequence). V was clipped by 4 bases and J by 5 bases, with 8 bases between them. The CDR3 region is CSAKKSTEAFF. The CDR3, as DNA: TGCAGTGCTAAAAAAAGTACTGAAGCTTTCTTT.

V and J are TRBV29-1 and TRBJ2-1; 7 nucleotides line up with TRBD2. Trimming cost V 7 bases and J 7 bases; bases outside gene matches: 25. Germline CDR1 SQVTM, CDR2 ANQGSEA. The CDR3 contains 18 residues. CDR3 protein: CSGVGAAGRRGSLNEQFF. The CDR3 DNA is TGCAGCGGGGTCGGGGCGGCGGGTAGGCGGGGGTCCTTGAATGAGCAGTTCTTC.

In this sample, this clonotype turned up a few times. V gene TRBV5-1 combines with J gene TRBJ1-2; no clear D gene. V gave up 4 bases and J gave up 4 bases, with 11 bases separating them. This CDR3 spans 13 amino acids. Germline values: CDR1 SGHRS, CDR2 YFSETQ. The CDR3 loop is CASSLPGGYGYTF. The CDR3 DNA reads TGCGCCAGCAGCCTTCCAGGTGGCTATGGCTACACCTTC.

The genes are TRBV10-2 and TRBJ1-5, with D hard to call. Germline V gives CDR1 WSHSY, CDR2 SAAADI. The CDR3 runs to 13 residues. V lost 4 bases, J lost 7 bases, and 11 bases lay in between. The chain's CDR3 is CASSAQDGQPQHF. The CDR3, as DNA: TGCGCCAGCAGTGCCCAGGATGGACAGCCCCAGCATTTT.

This clonotype has ten or more counts. J is TRBJ2-5 and V is TRBV5-1, with TRBD2 as a possible D gene (5 bases). This CDR3 spans 14 amino acids. From germline, CDR1 is SGHRS and CDR2 YFSETQ. The V end was cut by 0 bases, the J end by 5 bases, with 11 bases between. This CDR3 reads CASSLERGWETQYF. CDR3 nucleotides: TGCGCCAGCAGCTTGGAACGGGGTTGGGAGACCCAGTACTTC.

At least ten counts were recorded for this clonotype. The genes are TRBV11-2 and TRBJ2-3; 8 bases agree with TRBD2. The CDR3 contains 19 residues. J lost 3 bases, V lost 1 base, and 15 bases had no gene match. In germline, CDR1 is SGHAT, CDR2 FQNNGV. The CDR3 nucleotides read TGTGCCAGCAGCTTAGGTTCGTTTTGGAGCGGGAGTAGGACAGATACGCAGTATTTT. Protein: CASSLGSFWSGSRTDTQYF. The variable domain in full, completed from reference TRBV11-2 and TRBJ2-3, reads EAGVAQSPRYKIIEKRQSVAFWCNPISGHATLYWYQQILGQGPKLLIQFQNNGVVDDSQLPKDRFSAERLKGVDSTLKIQPAKLEDSAVYLCASSLGSFWSGSRTDTQYFGPGTRLTVL.

At least ten counts were recorded for this clonotype. V and J are TRBV3-1 and TRBJ2-7, with D tentatively TRBD1 (6 bases). Germline-derived CDR1 and CDR2 are LGHDT and YNNKEL (reference sequence). The CDR3 runs to 15 residues. The V end was cut by 3 bases, the J end by 5 bases, with 17 bases between. CDR3 nucleotides: TGTGCCAGCAGCCAGAGGGGAAGGGGGTCCGACGAGCAGTACTTC. The encoded protein is CASSQRGRGSDEQYF.

On this clonotype itself: The conserved final phenylalanine or tryptophan is absent from the CDR3, which likely points to a read error. V and J are TRBV11-2 and TRBJ2-1, with D tentatively TRBD1 (5 bases). This CDR3 is 16 amino acids long. Trimming left V 1 base short and J 8 bases short, with 18 bases between. Germline lookup yields CDR1 SGHAT and CDR2 FQNNGV. The CDR3 here is CASSLVLLGPQDEQFC. The CDR3 nucleotides read TGTGCCAGCAGCTTAGTACTTCTTGGCCCACAGGATGAGCAGTTCTGC.

This clonotype was seen repeatedly, ten times or more. This rearrangement joins TRBV15 to TRBJ1-1; D perhaps matches TRBD1 (5 bases). Trimming shortened V by 5 bases and J by 8 bases, and 18 bases separated the two germline ends. Germline loops: CDR1 LNHNV, CDR2 YYDKDF (reference sequence). The CDR3 totals 14 residues. CDR3 bases: TGTGCCACCAGCCCTGGGGGTCGTGGGGGGGAAGCTTTCTTT. Translating it yields CATSPGGRGGEAFF.

The chain carries TRBV7-6 and TRBJ2-1; D gene ambiguous. The CDR3 has 18 amino acids. The germline V gene encodes CDR1 SGHVS and CDR2 FNYEAQ. The V gene lost 3 bases and the J gene lost 1 base, with 19 bases spanning the gap. Written as DNA, the CDR3 is TGTGCCAGCAGCTTCCGCTCAAGGTGGGGTCTATCCTACAATGAGCAGTTCTTC. Translated: CASSFRSRWGLSYNEQFF.

This clonotype was detected only a few times. The chain employs TRBV29-1 and TRBJ2-5; 7 bases agree with TRBD1. The CDR3 is made up of 12 amino acids. Germline trimming cut 8 bases from V and 2 bases from J; bases unmatched to any gene: 5. The germline V gene has CDR1 SQVTM and CDR2 ANQGSEA. CDR3 residues: CSFPGQQETQYF. The CDR3 nucleotides read TGCAGCTTCCCGGGACAGCAAGAGACCCAGTACTTC. Looking up the rest from reference TRBV29-1 and TRBJ2-5 gives the full variable domain: SAVISQKPSRDICQRGTSLTIQCQVDSQVTMMFWYRQQPGQSLTLIATANQGSEATYESGFVIDKFPISRPNLTFSTLTVSNMSPEDSSIYLCSFPGQQETQYFGPGTRLLVL.

The chain recombines TRBV30 with TRBJ2-1, with 10 bases lining up with TRBD2. The CDR3 extends over 15 amino acids. After removal of 2 bases from V and 6 bases from J, the junction contained 7 bases not matched to a gene. Germline V CDR1 and CDR2: GTSNPN, SVGIG (reference sequence). The DNA for the CDR3 is TGTGCCTGGAGTATTCATAGCGGGAGGAGCAATGAGCAGTTCTTC. It translates to CAWSIHSGRSNEQFF.

The table lists this clonotype with a few counts. The CDR3 coding sequence is TGCAGTGCTTCTCGGCCCTACCCCTACAATGAGCAGTTCTTC. Encoded protein: CSASRPYPYNEQFF. This rearrangement joins TRBV20-1 to TRBJ2-1; D is undetermined. The CDR3 spans 14 residues. Germline V lookup: CDR1 DFQATT, CDR2 SNEGSKA (reference sequence). Deletions cut 5 bases from V and 2 bases from J, with 13 bases between.

This chain links TRBV7-2 with TRBJ1-6; 8 positions match TRBD1. V lost 6 bases, J lost 5 bases, and 3 bases stayed unmatched. Germline-derived CDR1 and CDR2 are SGHTA and FQGNSA. CDR3 length: 14 residues. DNA for the CDR3: TGTGCCAGCAGGGTGGACAGGGATAATTCACCCCTCCACTTT. It specifies CASRVDRDNSPLHF.

In its sample, this clonotype was seen a few times. The V call is TRBV28, the J call TRBJ2-1; TRBD1 matches 7 bases. Per the germline V gene, CDR1 is MDHEN and CDR2 is SYDVKM. V lost 7 bases and J lost 0; bases outside the gene matches: 6. This CDR3 region has 15 residues. The chain's CDR3 is CASIPGTASYNEQFF. The CDR3 nucleotides are TGTGCCAGCATCCCTGGGACAGCCTCCTACAATGAGCAGTTCTTC.

This clonotype was seen a few times. V usage is TRBV29-1 and J usage is TRBJ1-4; a possible D gene is TRBD1 (5 bases). Germline CDR1 and CDR2: SQVTM and ANQGSEA. Trimming took off 5 bases at V and 8 bases at J, with 18 bases between the two ends. The CDR3 has 14 residues. The CDR3 loop is CSVTSRGVGEKLFF. The CDR3 nucleotides read TGCAGCGTTACTTCCCGGGGGGTTGGAGAAAAACTGTTTTTT.

The chain carries TRBV24-1 and TRBJ2-7, with D maybe TRBD2 (5 bases). CDR1 and CDR2 from the germline V gene are KGHDR and SFDVKD. The CDR3 covers 13 residues. Trimming stripped 4 bases from V and 3 bases from J, with 9 bases between. In DNA, the CDR3 is TGTGCCACCAGTGACCTACTAGGCTACGAGCAGTACTTC. Protein product: CATSDLLGYEQYF.

This sequence joins TRBV6-2 or TRBV6-3 and TRBJ2-2; D is possibly TRBD2 (6 bases). CDR1 is MNHEY, CDR2 SVGEGT, per germline. The V and J ends lost 5 bases and 8 bases respectively, with 15 bases between them. The CDR3 is 14 amino acids. The CDR3 sequence: CASSPLARKGELFF. CDR3 coding DNA: TGTGCCAGCAGTCCACTAGCAAGAAAAGGGGAGCTGTTTTTT.

The chain combines TRBV29-1 with TRBJ2-7, with 8 bases lining up with TRBD1. This CDR3 spans 13 amino acids. The V gene end was trimmed by 1 base and the J gene end by 5 bases; junction bases not matched to a gene: 4. Looked up from germline, CDR1 is SQVTM and CDR2 is ANQGSEA. CDR3 in amino acids: CSVEGQGAHEQYF. Written as DNA, the CDR3 is TGCAGCGTTGAAGGGCAGGGGGCCCACGAGCAGTACTTC.